One sample yielded the 25 T cell receptor beta chains listed below, sequenced in a study of T cells after posttransplantation cyclophosphamide. Assay: immunoSEQ multiplex PCR; the TCRdb copy retains only in-frame clones and omits some. Listed for the sample are tens of thousands of clones, none seen a single time. The specimen was PBMCs. The receptor set was obtained from a woman aged 55-70 years in good health, CMV-negative, and a related stem cell transplant donor.

This clone was detected ten times or more. The genes are TRBV5-1 and TRBJ1-5, with a possible D match to TRBD1 (6 bases). With 4 bases removed from V and 3 bases from J, the gap between germline ends came to 17 bases. The CDR3 is 16 amino acids. The germline V gene has CDR1 SGHRS and CDR2 YFSETQ. In nucleotides, the CDR3 is TGCGCCAGCAGCCGATCTCCAGGGGATCACAATCAGCCCCAGCATTTT. Residues: CASSRSPGDHNQPQHF. Using reference TRBV5-1 and TRBJ1-5 for the parts outside the CDR3, the full variable domain is KAGVTQTPRYLIKTRGQQVTLSCSPISGHRSVSWYQQTPGQGLQFLFEYFSETQRNKGNFPGRFSGRQFSNSRSEMNVSTLELGDSALYLCASSRSPGDHNQPQHFGDGTRLSIL.

Ten or more counts support this clone. The chain links TRBV28 to TRBJ2-1; the D is unclear. The CDR3 runs 17 residues. Per germline, CDR1 MDHEN and CDR2 SYDVKM. V lost 2 bases and J lost 0, with 14 bases in between. This CDR3 is CASSLNSFDGSYNEQFF. The CDR3 region has the DNA TGTGCCAGCAGTTTAAACTCCTTCGATGGCTCCTACAATGAGCAGTTCTTC.

This clone has a handful of counts. CDR3 residues: CASSYSRSEGRRAYGYTF. The DNA for the CDR3 is TGTGCCAGCAGCTATTCGAGAAGCGAGGGGAGGAGGGCCTATGGCTACACCTTC. The chain is built from TRBV11-1 and TRBJ1-2; TRBD1 is a possible D gene (5 bases). CDR3 size: 18 residues. Germline V gene data show CDR1 as SGHAT and CDR2 as FQDESV (reference sequence). Trimming removed 4 bases at V and 4 bases at J, with 25 bases between.

Many counts were recorded for this clone. In DNA form, the CDR3 reads TGTGCCAGCAGTTTACCCGGACAGGGGTTTTTTCGCGAGTATGGCTACACCTTC. Translation: CASSLPGQGFFREYGYTF. The chain uses TRBV28 and TRBJ1-2; 9 bases are shared with TRBD1. The V and J ends lost 2 bases and 5 bases, in that order; junction bases with no gene match: 15. The germline gives CDR1 MDHEN, CDR2 SYDVKM. There are 18 residues in the CDR3.

This clone was seen many times. This chain links TRBV4-3 with TRBJ1-5, with D unresolved. The CDR3 covers 13 residues. V was clipped by 4 bases and J by 5 bases, with 9 bases between them. Per the germline V gene, CDR1 is LGHNA and CDR2 is YSLEER. CDR3 DNA: TGCGCCAGCAGCCCCATACTCGATCAGCCCCAGCATTTT. It is translated as CASSPILDQPQHF.

This clone was recorded at least ten times. The genes are TRBV28 and TRBJ1-6; 8 nucleotides agree with TRBD1. The CDR3 extends over 16 amino acids. Germline CDR1 and CDR2: MDHEN and SYDVKM. The V and J ends lost 5 bases and 10 bases, in that order; junction bases with no gene match: 13. The CDR3 protein is CASSGPKDRALSPLHF. CDR3 in DNA: TGTGCCAGCAGTGGGCCTAAGGACAGGGCTTTATCACCCCTCCACTTT.

The chain uses TRBV5-1 and TRBJ2-5; TRBD1 matches 8 bases. Germline CDR1 reads SGHRS; CDR2 reads YFSETQ. Trimming removed 2 bases from V and 3 bases from J; junction bases left unmatched: 3. The CDR3 sequence is 14 residues long. The CDR3 reads CASSFRTGKETQYF. The CDR3 DNA is TGCGCCAGCAGCTTTCGGACAGGGAAAGAGACCCAGTACTTC.

This clone was observed many times. The chain recombines TRBV28 with TRBJ1-5; D is uncertain. CDR3 length: 12 residues. Per germline, CDR1 MDHEN and CDR2 SYDVKM. Between the trimmed V and J ends, which lost 3 bases and 5 bases, there was a span of 5 bases. The chain's CDR3 is CASSLGYQPQHF. In nucleotides, the CDR3 is TGTGCCAGCAGTTTGGGCTATCAGCCCCAGCATTTT.

This clone was seen ten or more times. The chain couples TRBV27 to TRBJ2-2, with D maybe TRBD2 (5 bases). Germline CDR1 is MNHEY and CDR2 is SMNVEV (reference sequence). This CDR3 is built from 12 residues. Trimming took 2 bases from V and 9 from J, leaving 7 bases between them. Here the CDR3 DNA reads TGTGCCAGCAGTTTAGCGGGCCGGGAGCTGTTTTTT. Residues: CASSLAGRELFF.

Ten or more counts support this clone. This chain uses TRBV5-1 with TRBJ2-3, with 7 bases matching TRBD1. The J segment lost 0 bases and the V segment lost 0 bases, leaving 1 base of the junction unmatched. Germline assignment: CDR1 SGHRS and CDR2 YFSETQ. This CDR3 region has 15 residues. As DNA, the CDR3 is TGCGCCAGCAGCTTGGAGGGGGCTAGCACAGATACGCAGTATTTT. Translated: CASSLEGASTDTQYF.

The chain links TRBV4-3 to TRBJ2-1, with D tentatively TRBD1 (5 bases). In germline, CDR1 is LGHNA, CDR2 YSLEER. V was clipped by 2 bases and J by 8 bases, with 13 bases between them. CDR3 length: 14 amino acids. The CDR3 coding sequence is TGCGCCAGCAGCCAATGGCAGGGTAGGGATGAGCAGTTCTTC. Amino acid sequence: CASSQWQGRDEQFF.

A few counts support this clone. The chain uses TRBV6-5 and TRBJ2-5, with 7 positions matching TRBD2. The CDR3 extends over 15 amino acids. V gave up 0 bases and J gave up 2 bases; unmatched junction bases: 3. CDR1 and CDR2 (germline): MNHEY, SVGAGI. This CDR3 reads CASSYSGGSQETQYF. DNA of the CDR3: TGTGCCAGCAGTTACTCGGGGGGGTCACAAGAGACCCAGTACTTC.

This clone occurred a few times. The chain recombines TRBV28 with TRBJ2-7, with D possibly matching TRBD1 (6 bases). The CDR3 covers 13 residues. V lost 5 bases, J lost 6 bases, and 14 bases lay in between. Germline V CDR1 and CDR2: MDHEN, SYDVKM. CDR3 in DNA: TGTGCCAGCAGTCTCCAGGGGTTGATCGAGCAGTACGTC. It encodes CASSLQGLIEQYV.

This clone has at least ten counts. The V gene is TRBV30, the J gene TRBJ1-2, with TRBD1 matching over 9 bases. This CDR3 has 19 residues. Per the germline V gene, CDR1 is GTSNPN and CDR2 is SVGIG (reference sequence). J was trimmed by 8 bases and V by 0 bases; bases with no gene match: 22. CDR3 sequence reads: CAWSVWCRTGDPIVGGYTF. CDR3 sequence (DNA): TGTGCCTGGAGTGTATGGTGCCGGACAGGGGACCCCATTGTGGGGGGCTACACCTTC.

This clone has at least ten counts. The chain recombines TRBV5-3 with TRBJ1-5; a possible D gene is TRBD1 (6 bases). TRBV5-3 qualifies as an ORF whose function is uncertain. V was clipped by 4 bases and J by 0 bases, with 20 bases between them. The CDR3 has 18 amino acids. CDR3 residues: CARSPDRRRFYSNQPQHF. As DNA, the CDR3 is TGTGCCAGAAGCCCCGACAGGAGAAGGTTCTATAGCAATCAGCCCCAGCATTTT.

This clone was observed at least ten times. The rearrangement links TRBV10-3 to TRBJ2-3; D is uncertain. This CDR3 region has 14 residues. Germline CDR1 and CDR2: ENHRY and SYGVKD. Trimming pared 4 bases from V and 0 bases from J, leaving 8 bases between. The CDR3 nucleotides are TGTGCCATCAGTGGTTTTACTAGCACAGATACGCAGTATTTT. This codes for CAISGFTSTDTQYF.

The sample holds many counts of this clone. The gene calls are TRBV5-4 and TRBJ2-3; TRBD2 matches 10 bases. The V gene's germline CDR1 is SGHNT and CDR2 YYREEE (reference sequence). The CDR3 consists of 15 residues. Germline trimming cut 1 base from V and 6 bases from J; bases unmatched to any gene: 5. CDR3 coding DNA: TGTGCCAGCAGCTTGCGAACTAGCGGGGTGGATACGCAGTATTTT. Amino acids: CASSLRTSGVDTQYF.

This clone was recorded at least ten times. The chain employs TRBV28 and TRBJ2-7, with 7 positions matching TRBD1. Germline CDR1 is MDHEN and CDR2 is SYDVKM. V lost 3 bases and J lost 2; bases outside the gene matches: 7. The CDR3 totals 15 residues. CDR3 amino acids: CASSFPGQKAYEQYF. The CDR3 DNA sequence: TGTGCCAGCAGTTTCCCGGGACAGAAAGCCTACGAGCAGTACTTC.

This clone was found many times. The rearrangement uses TRBV10-2 and TRBJ1-6, with TRBD1 matching over 8 bases. Per the germline V gene, CDR1 is WSHSY and CDR2 is SAAADI. J was trimmed by 7 bases and V by 6 bases; bases with no gene match: 5. CDR3 length: 14 residues. CDR3 protein: CASRDRAINSPLHF. CDR3 bases: TGCGCCAGCAGGGACAGGGCGATAAATTCACCCCTCCACTTT.

This clone turned up a few times. The CDR3: CASSFDRAGSYNSPLHF. The CDR3 DNA sequence: TGTGCCAGCAGCTTCGACAGGGCGGGCTCCTATAATTCACCCCTCCACTTT. This sequence joins TRBV7-9 and TRBJ1-6, with 7 bases identical to TRBD1. The junction had 5 bases not matched to a gene; V was cut back by 3 bases and J by 0 bases. Per germline, CDR1 SEHNR and CDR2 FQNEAQ (reference sequence). The CDR3 covers 17 residues.

In this sample, this clone turned up many times. The V and J genes are TRBV6-6 and TRBJ1-2; 7 bases are a match to TRBD1. V shed 2 bases, J shed 2 bases, and the junction held 5 bases outside the gene matches. This CDR3 has 15 amino acids. Germline lookup yields CDR1 MNHNY and CDR2 SVGAGI (reference sequence). The CDR3 sequence: CASSYPGRGNYGYTF. CDR3 nucleotides: TGTGCCAGCAGTTACCCCGGCAGGGGGAACTATGGCTACACCTTC.

This clone appeared many times. The chain links TRBV16 to TRBJ2-5; a possible D gene is TRBD1 (5 bases). Trimming pared 1 base from V and 5 bases from J, leaving 11 bases between. Germline CDR1 KGHSY, CDR2 FQNENV. This CDR3 spans 14 amino acids. As DNA, the CDR3 is TGTGCCAGCAGCCAATTGGGGCATACGGAGACCCAGTACTTC. Its protein is CASSQLGHTETQYF.

In its sample, this clone was seen many times. The chain employs TRBV7-9 and TRBJ1-6, with 10 bases lining up with TRBD1. The V gene end was trimmed by 0 bases and the J gene end by 10 bases; junction bases not matched to a gene: 6. Germline CDR1 is SEHNR and CDR2 is FQNEAQ (reference sequence). This CDR3 has 16 residues. The CDR3 DNA follows: TGTGCCAGCAGCTTAGCTTCCGGGACAGGGGAGTCACCCCTCCACTTT. Translating gives CASSLASGTGESPLHF.

This clone was observed many times. The chain combines TRBV5-4 with TRBJ2-1; TRBD2 matches at 12 bases. J lost 2 bases, V lost 3 bases, and 9 bases had no gene match. The CDR3 is 18 amino acids. In germline, CDR1 is SGHNT, CDR2 YYREEE (reference sequence). CDR3 DNA: TGTGCCAGCAGCTCCGGGACTAGCGGGCTCCCTCCCTACAATGAGCAGTTCTTC. This codes for CASSSGTSGLPPYNEQFF.

This clone was detected ten times or more. This chain joins TRBV15 and TRBJ2-1; a possible D gene is TRBD1 (7 bases). Trimming stripped 3 bases from V and 6 bases from J, with 15 bases between. Germline V gene lookup returns CDR1 LNHNV and CDR2 YYDKDF (reference sequence). The CDR3 spans 15 residues. This chain's CDR3 is CATSSGTQGGNEQFF. The CDR3 DNA reads as TGTGCCACCAGCAGCGGGACCCAGGGGGGCAATGAGCAGTTCTTC.